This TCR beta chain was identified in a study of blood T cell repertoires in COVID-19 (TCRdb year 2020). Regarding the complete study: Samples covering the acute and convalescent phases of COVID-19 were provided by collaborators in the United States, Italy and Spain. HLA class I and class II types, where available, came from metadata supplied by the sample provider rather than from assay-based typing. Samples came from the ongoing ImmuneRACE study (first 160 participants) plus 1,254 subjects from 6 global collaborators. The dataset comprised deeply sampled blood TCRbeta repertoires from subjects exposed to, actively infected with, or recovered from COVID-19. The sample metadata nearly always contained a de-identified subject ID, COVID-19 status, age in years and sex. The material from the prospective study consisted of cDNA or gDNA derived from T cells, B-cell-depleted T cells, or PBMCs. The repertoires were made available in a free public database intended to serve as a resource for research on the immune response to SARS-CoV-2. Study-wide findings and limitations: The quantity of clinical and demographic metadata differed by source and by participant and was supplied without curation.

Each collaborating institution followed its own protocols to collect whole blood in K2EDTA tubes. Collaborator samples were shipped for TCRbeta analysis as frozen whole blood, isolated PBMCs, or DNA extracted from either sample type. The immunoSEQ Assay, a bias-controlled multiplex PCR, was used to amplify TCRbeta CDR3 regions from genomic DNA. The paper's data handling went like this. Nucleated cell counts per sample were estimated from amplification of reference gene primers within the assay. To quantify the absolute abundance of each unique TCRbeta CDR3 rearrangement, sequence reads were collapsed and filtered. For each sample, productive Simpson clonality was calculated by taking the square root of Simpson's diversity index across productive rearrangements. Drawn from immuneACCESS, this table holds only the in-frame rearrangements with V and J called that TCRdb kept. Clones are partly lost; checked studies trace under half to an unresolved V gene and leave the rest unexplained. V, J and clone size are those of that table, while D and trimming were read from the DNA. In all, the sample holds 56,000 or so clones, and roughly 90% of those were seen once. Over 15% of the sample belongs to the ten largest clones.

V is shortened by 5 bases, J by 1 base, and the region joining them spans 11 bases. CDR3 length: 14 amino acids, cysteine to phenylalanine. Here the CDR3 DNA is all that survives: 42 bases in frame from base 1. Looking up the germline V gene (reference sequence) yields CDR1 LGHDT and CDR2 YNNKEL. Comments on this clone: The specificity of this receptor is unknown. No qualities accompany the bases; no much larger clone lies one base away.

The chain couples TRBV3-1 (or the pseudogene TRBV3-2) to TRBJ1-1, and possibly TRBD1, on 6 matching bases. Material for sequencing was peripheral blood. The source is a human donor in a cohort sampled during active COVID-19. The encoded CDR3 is CASSGRDKNTEAFF. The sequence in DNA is TGTGCCAGCAGCGGGAGGGACAAGAACACTGAAGCTTTCTTT.